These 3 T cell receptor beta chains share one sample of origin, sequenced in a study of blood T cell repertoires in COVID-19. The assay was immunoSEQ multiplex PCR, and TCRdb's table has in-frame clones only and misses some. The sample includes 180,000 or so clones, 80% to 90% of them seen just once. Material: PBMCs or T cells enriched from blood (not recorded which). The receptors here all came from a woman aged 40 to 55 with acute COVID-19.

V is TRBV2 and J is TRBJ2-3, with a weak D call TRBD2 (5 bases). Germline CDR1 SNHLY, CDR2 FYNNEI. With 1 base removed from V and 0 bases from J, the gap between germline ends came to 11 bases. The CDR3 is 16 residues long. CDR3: CASSEERITSTDTQYF. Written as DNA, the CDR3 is TGTGCCAGCAGTGAAGAGCGGATTACTAGCACAGATACGCAGTATTTT. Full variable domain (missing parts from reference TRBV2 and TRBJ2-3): EPEVTQTPSHQVTQMGQEVILRCVPISNHLYFYWYRQILGQKVEFLVSFYNNEISEKSEIFDDQFSVERPDGSNFTLKIRSTKLEDSAMYFCASSEERITSTDTQYFGPGTRLTVL.

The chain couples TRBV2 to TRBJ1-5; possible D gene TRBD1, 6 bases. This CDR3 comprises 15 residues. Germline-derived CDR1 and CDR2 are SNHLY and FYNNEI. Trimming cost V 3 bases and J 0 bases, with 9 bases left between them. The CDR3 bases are TGTGCCAGCAGTGATCACAGGGCTAGCAATCAGCCCCAGCATTTT. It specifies CASSDHRASNQPQHF.

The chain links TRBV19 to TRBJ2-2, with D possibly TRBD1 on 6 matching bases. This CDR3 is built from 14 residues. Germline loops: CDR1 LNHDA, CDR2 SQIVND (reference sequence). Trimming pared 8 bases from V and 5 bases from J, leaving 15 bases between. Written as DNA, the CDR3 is TGTGCCAGTGACCAGGGGTTCAGAACCGGGGAGCTGTTTTTT. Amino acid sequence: CASDQGFRTGELFF. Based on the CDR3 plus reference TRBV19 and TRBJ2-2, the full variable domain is DGGITQSPKYLFRKEGQNVTLSCEQNLNHDAMYWYRQDPGQGLRLIYYSQIVNDFQKGDIAEGYSVSREKKESFPLTVTSAQKNPTAFYLCASDQGFRTGELFFGEGSRLTVL.